The rows below give T cell receptor beta chains drawn from one sample of a study of cytomegalovirus exposure and HLA in healthy donors. TCRdb keeps only in-frame clones here, not all; method: immunoSEQ multiplex PCR. The sample carries 200,000 to 250,000 clones, approximately 88% recorded once. The specimen was PBMCs. The receptors originated from a woman aged 25 to 39 in good health and CMV-seropositive. The CDR3 runs from the conserved cysteine through the conserved F or W. The size of a clone is reported for some rows only, either as once, few or many, or as a class for expanded clones.

size: .; J: TRBJ1-1; V: TRBV7-2; CDR3: CASSLYPGQEAFF
size: .; J: TRBJ2-2; V: TRBV9; CDR3: CASSDTGTDTGELFF
size: .; J: TRBJ2-1; V: TRBV9; CDR3: CASSVEGRGRYNEQFF
size: few; J: TRBJ1-5; V: TRBV30; CDR3: CAWKQGGQPQHF
size: .; J: TRBJ2-7; V: TRBV5-1; CDR3: CASSLGTGGEQYF
size: .; J: TRBJ2-7; V: TRBV5-1; CDR3: CASSLDRELGEQYF
size: .; J: TRBJ1-2; V: TRBV18; CDR3: CASSPYMDRGEGYTF
size: .; J: TRBJ1-5; V: TRBV5-1; CDR3: CASSLGGYSNQPQHF
size: .; J: TRBJ1-1; V: TRBV29-1; CDR3: CSAGEDRGLLYTEAFF
size: .; J: TRBJ2-6; V: TRBV15; CDR3: CATSRGWGLGANVLTF
size: .; J: TRBJ1-2; V: TRBV6-5; CDR3: CASSYQGQNYGYTF
size: .; J: TRBJ2-7; V: TRBV9; CDR3: CASSRTSGPSYEQYF
size: .; J: TRBJ1-2; V: TRBV29-1; CDR3: CSVDRLGYSYGYTF
size: .; J: TRBJ2-7; V: TRBV5-1; CDR3: CASSLEGDLEQYF
size: .; J: TRBJ2-7; V: TRBV6-6; CDR3: CASSYVRVSYEQYF
size: .; J: TRBJ2-3; V: TRBV5-1; CDR3: CASSLGASGPGGPDTQYF
size: .; J: TRBJ2-2; V: TRBV5-1; CDR3: CASSIGRNTGELFF
size: .; J: TRBJ2-3; V: TRBV5-1; CDR3: CASSPPGTASTDTQYF
size: .; J: TRBJ2-5; V: TRBV5-4; CDR3: CASSLRQGAETQYF
size: .; J: TRBJ1-1; V: TRBV5-1; CDR3: CASSTTGTGGEAFF
size: .; J: TRBJ2-2; V: TRBV7-3; CDR3: CASSSQRNTGELFF
size: .; J: TRBJ2-1; V: TRBV11-2; CDR3: CASRGQGYNEQFF
size: .; J: TRBJ1-1; V: TRBV28; CDR3: CASEGQGVTEAFF
size: once; J: TRBJ2-2; V: TRBV30; CDR3: CAWSSPGGGNGELFF
size: .; J: TRBJ2-7; V: TRBV7-6; CDR3: CASSPGQGNYEQYF
size: .; J: TRBJ2-5; V: TRBV2; CDR3: CASSEELQETQYF
size: .; J: TRBJ2-5; V: TRBV6-5; CDR3: CASNGGQETQYF
size: .; J: TRBJ2-1; V: TRBV27; CDR3: CASNPGQGYNEQFF
size: .; J: TRBJ1-4; V: TRBV28; CDR3: CASSTPEPAGELFF
size: .; J: TRBJ1-2; V: TRBV6-5; CDR3: CASSMGQFNYGYTF
size: few; J: TRBJ1-2; V: TRBV6-1; CDR3: CASTWGTNYGYTF
size: once; J: TRBJ1-1; V: TRBV19; CDR3: CASQTGRTEAFF
size: .; J: TRBJ2-7; V: TRBV29-1; CDR3: CSVVGGGESSYEQYF
size: .; J: TRBJ1-1; V: TRBV6-5; CDR3: CASSYSISPGYTEAFF
size: .; J: TRBJ1-5; V: TRBV7-9; CDR3: CASSLTGQGPEPQHF
size: .; J: TRBJ2-2; V: TRBV27; CDR3: CASSFSSGENTGELFF
size: .; J: TRBJ2-7; V: TRBV4-1; CDR3: CASSRDGQGVYEQYF
size: few; J: TRBJ1-2; V: TRBV7-9; CDR3: CASSPSLYGYTF
size: .; J: TRBJ2-2; V: TRBV30; CDR3: CAWSLERFDTGELFF
size: .; J: TRBJ2-7; V: TRBV6-1; CDR3: CASRPYDRAYEQYF
size: once; J: TRBJ2-7; V: TRBV9; CDR3: CASSVGGTSGNEQYF
size: .; J: TRBJ1-1; V: TRBV27; CDR3: CASRVSRGTEAFF
size: few; J: TRBJ1-3; V: TRBV9; CDR3: CASSVRYRGDGNTIYF
size: .; J: TRBJ2-5; V: TRBV6-5; CDR3: CASSYPQLETQYF
size: .; J: TRBJ1-2; V: TRBV18; CDR3: CASSPRRPGTGGDYGYTF
size: .; J: TRBJ2-3; V: TRBV4-1; CDR3: CASSQEGKGADTQYF
size: .; J: TRBJ2-1; V: TRBV7-6; CDR3: CASSPPTSGTYNEQFF
size: .; J: TRBJ2-7; V: TRBV7-9; CDR3: CASSSSGRATYEQYF
size: .; J: TRBJ2-5; V: TRBV5-6; CDR3: CASSLEGLGKETQYF
size: .; J: TRBJ1-2; V: TRBV29-1; CDR3: CSVASNYGYTF
size: .; J: TRBJ1-1; V: TRBV11-3; CDR3: CASSSESSTEAFF
size: once; J: TRBJ2-1; V: TRBV13; CDR3: CASSLGGLAGVLRSYNEQFF
size: once; J: TRBJ1-2; V: TRBV2; CDR3: CASSPQGIYGYTF